These 30 T cell receptor beta chains came from one sample sequenced in a study of T cells in narcolepsy. Sequenced by immunoSEQ multiplex PCR; TCRdb stores in-frame clones only, minus some. The table shows roughly 18,000 clones, with around 86% occurring only once. The sample comprised memory (CD45RA-) CD4+ T cells from blood. These receptors were taken from a human donor in good health.

V gene TRBV10-1 combines with J gene TRBJ1-1; D is possibly TRBD1 (6 bases). Trimming took off 6 bases at V and 0 bases at J, with 8 bases between the two ends. The V gene's germline CDR1 is WNHNN and CDR2 SYGVQD (reference sequence). This CDR3 comprises 13 residues. The CDR3 is CASRDSLNTEAFF. CDR3 nucleotides: TGCGCCAGCAGGGACAGTTTGAACACTGAAGCTTTCTTT.

The rearrangement links TRBV6-6 to TRBJ1-6; D gene uncertain. Trimming left V 4 bases short and J 10 bases short, with 11 bases between. This CDR3 contains 13 residues. Germline CDR1 and CDR2: MNHNY and SVGAGI (reference sequence). The CDR3 DNA reads as TGTGCCAGCAGTTTCGAGTCCCGATCACCCCTCCACTTT. Protein product: CASSFESRSPLHF.

This clone has only a few counts. DNA of the CDR3: TGTGCCAGTAGTATTCAGGCGAACACCGGGGAGCTGTTTTTT. Translation gives CASSIQANTGELFF. The J gene is TRBJ2-2, the V gene TRBV19; D is unresolved. Trimming cost V 3 bases and J 0 bases, with 5 bases left between them. The germline gives CDR1 LNHDA, CDR2 SQIVND (reference sequence). CDR3 length: 14 residues.

This rearrangement joins TRBV29-1 to TRBJ1-2; D unresolved. From germline, CDR1 is SQVTM and CDR2 ANQGSEA. The CDR3 spans 10 residues. V was pared by 4 bases and J by 3 bases, with 3 bases between. The CDR3, as DNA: TGCAGCGTTGCCGACTATGGCTACACCTTC. Its protein product is CSVADYGYTF.

In its sample, this clone was seen once. This chain connects TRBV5-1 to TRBJ1-1; D ambiguous. CDR1 SGHRS and CDR2 YFSETQ come from the germline V gene. Trimming left V 0 bases short and J 0 bases short, with 9 bases between. The CDR3 runs to 15 residues. In DNA, the CDR3 is TGCGCCAGCAGCTTGGCCGGACCCATGAACACTGAAGCTTTCTTT. This encodes CASSLAGPMNTEAFF.

This sequence joins TRBV5-8 and TRBJ1-2; 7 bases fit TRBD1. Trimming took 1 base from V and 7 from J; bases not matched to a gene: 7. Germline CDR1 SGHTS, CDR2 YDEGEE. CDR3 length equals 14 residues. The CDR3 protein is CASSLFRGVGGYTF. The DNA of the CDR3 is TGTGCCAGCAGCTTGTTCAGGGGGGTAGGTGGCTACACCTTC.

This clone was seen only a few times. The chain uses TRBV5-1 and TRBJ1-2; maybe TRBD1 (6 bases). Trimming took 7 bases from V and 0 from J, leaving 13 bases between them. The CDR3 contains 14 residues. Germline CDR1 is SGHRS and CDR2 is YFSETQ. For the CDR3, the DNA is TGCGCCAGCGGGGGGCCCACAGCTAACTATGGCTACACCTTC. Translating it yields CASGGPTANYGYTF.

This clone has just a few counts. This chain links TRBV11-2 with TRBJ2-5; perhaps TRBD2 as D (5 bases). In germline, CDR1 is SGHAT, CDR2 FQNNGV. V dropped 0 bases and J dropped 5 bases, with 22 bases sitting between them. This CDR3 contains 18 residues. CDR3 bases: TGTGCCAGCAGCTTAGAATTGGGCGAGCGCGGGCGCGGCGAGACCCAGTACTTC. Its translation is CASSLELGERGRGETQYF.

The chain recombines TRBV29-1 with TRBJ2-1; no clear D. This CDR3 has 13 amino acids. V lost 8 bases, J lost 4 bases, and 15 bases lay in between. Germline V gene lookup returns CDR1 SQVTM and CDR2 ANQGSEA. The CDR3 loop is CSTQDNQYNEQFF. In DNA form, the CDR3 reads TGCAGCACTCAGGATAACCAATACAATGAGCAGTTCTTC.

This clone was detected only a few times. The V call is TRBV18, the J call TRBJ1-1, with a weak D call TRBD1 (6 bases). The CDR3 sequence is 12 residues long. Germline V lookup: CDR1 KGHSH, CDR2 LQKENI. Trimming cost V 6 bases and J 7 bases, with 12 bases left between them. CDR3 residues: CASSPGEGEAFF. CDR3 in DNA: TGTGCCAGCTCTCCAGGGGAGGGTGAAGCTTTCTTT. Full variable domain (remainder filled in from reference TRBV18 and TRBJ1-1): NAGVMQNPRHLVRRRGQEARLRCSPMKGHSHVYWYRQLPEEGLKFMVYLQKENIIDESGMPKERFSAEFPKEGPSILRIQQVVRGDSAAYFCASSPGEGEAFFGQGTRLTVV.

The genes are TRBV2 and TRBJ1-1, with unresolved D. From germline, CDR1 is SNHLY and CDR2 FYNNEI. The CDR3 covers 14 residues. The V end was cut by 2 bases, the J end by 4 bases, with 11 bases between. CDR3 in DNA: TGTGCCAGCAGTGAACGGGGTATGGGCACTGAAGCTTTCTTT. Residues: CASSERGMGTEAFF.

The count of this clone is one. The V gene is TRBV11-3, the J gene TRBJ2-1, with a tentative D call TRBD2 (7 bases). The V gene lost 5 bases and the J gene lost 1 base, with 21 bases spanning the gap. CDR1 SGHNT and CDR2 YENEEA come from the germline V gene. There are 18 residues in the CDR3. The DNA for the CDR3 is TGTGCCAGCAGCGCGGGGGCTACCACAGAGATTTCCTACAATGAGCAGTTCTTC. This codes for CASSAGATTEISYNEQFF.

The chain couples TRBV11-2 to TRBJ2-7; D ambiguous. The germline CDR1 and CDR2 sequences are SGHAT and FQNNGV. This CDR3 is 14 amino acids long. The germline V and J ends were trimmed by 1 base and 0 bases, with 7 bases remaining between them. CDR3 bases: TGTGCCAGCAGCTTAGCCCAGGCCTCCTACGAGCAGTACTTC. Protein product: CASSLAQASYEQYF.

This chain uses TRBV28 with TRBJ2-3; 11 nucleotides line up with TRBD2. The V gene end was trimmed by 7 bases and the J gene end by 4 bases; junction bases not matched to a gene: 7. The CDR3 runs to 15 residues. Germline V gives CDR1 MDHEN, CDR2 SYDVKM. The CDR3 loop is CASKISGRAPDTQYF. CDR3 bases: TGTGCCAGCAAGATTAGCGGGAGGGCCCCAGATACGCAGTATTTT.

This clone was observed a few times. This rearrangement joins TRBV4-3 to TRBJ1-1, with D possibly TRBD1 on 6 matching bases. The ends were cut back, 3 bases at V and 5 bases at J, with 19 bases in the middle. CDR3 length equals 16 residues. In germline, CDR1 is LGHNA, CDR2 YSLEER. The CDR3 DNA sequence: TGCGCCAGCAGCCAGAAGGTGGGGGCAGGATGGACTGAAGCTTTCTTT. The encoded protein is CASSQKVGAGWTEAFF.

The J gene is TRBJ1-6, the V gene TRBV7-8; no reliable D call. Trimming left V 0 bases short and J 7 bases short, with 22 bases between. Germline V gene sequence: CDR1 SGHVS, CDR2 FQNEAQ. This CDR3 is 19 amino acids long. The CDR3 is CASSLATTVPLLKNSPLHF. The CDR3 DNA reads TGTGCCAGCAGCTTAGCAACGACGGTCCCTTTACTGAAGAATTCACCCCTCCACTTT.

The chain carries TRBV27 and TRBJ2-7; possibly TRBD1 for D (6 bases). V was clipped by 2 bases and J by 6 bases, with 17 bases between them. This CDR3 is 15 amino acids long. Germline loops: CDR1 MNHEY, CDR2 SMNVEV (reference sequence). Written as DNA, the CDR3 is TGTGCCAGCAGTTTACCGTCTACAGGGCTGGGCGAGCAGTACTTC. Amino acids: CASSLPSTGLGEQYF.

The chain couples TRBV10-2 to TRBJ1-2; D unresolved. This CDR3 contains 14 residues. The germline V gene has CDR1 WSHSY and CDR2 SAAADI. The V end was cut by 4 bases, the J end by 1 base, with 10 bases between. The CDR3 loop is CASSAGPLNYGYTF. The CDR3, as DNA: TGCGCCAGCAGTGCAGGACCCCTTAACTATGGCTACACCTTC.

The chain employs TRBV7-8 and TRBJ1-1; 9 bases fit TRBD1. V trimming: 10 bases; J trimming: 0 bases; junction bases outside the gene matches: 3. CDR1 and CDR2 (germline): SGHVS, FQNEAQ. The CDR3 sequence is 13 residues long. The CDR3 loop is CATGQGLNTEAFF. The CDR3 nucleotides are TGTGCCACTGGACAGGGGCTGAACACTGAAGCTTTCTTT.

The chain employs TRBV7-2 and TRBJ2-1, with D perhaps given as TRBD1 or TRBD2 (6 bases each). The germline CDR1 and CDR2 sequences are SGHTA and FQGNSA. Trimming took 0 bases from V and 6 from J, leaving 12 bases between them. The CDR3 extends over 15 amino acids. The CDR3 region is CASSLAGGGSNEQFF. In DNA form, the CDR3 reads TGTGCCAGCAGCTTAGCAGGAGGGGGTAGCAATGAGCAGTTCTTC.

The chain links TRBV7-9 to TRBJ2-5; tentatively, D is TRBD2 (6 bases). The V and J ends lost 0 bases and 2 bases respectively, with 7 bases between them. Germline V lookup: CDR1 SEHNR, CDR2 FQNEAQ (reference sequence). The CDR3 runs to 14 residues. The CDR3 nucleotides are TGTGCCAGCAGCTTAGCCCGGGAGCAAGAGACCCAGTACTTC. Encoded protein: CASSLAREQETQYF.

This rearrangement joins TRBV2 to TRBJ1-2; D perhaps matches TRBD1 (5 bases). The germline V gene has CDR1 SNHLY and CDR2 FYNNEI. Trimming took off 3 bases at V and 4 bases at J, with 12 bases between the two ends. The CDR3 covers 14 residues. The CDR3 bases are TGTGCCAGCAGTGACGGGAGGGGAATCTATGGCTACACCTTC. As protein: CASSDGRGIYGYTF. Based on the CDR3 plus reference TRBV2 and TRBJ1-2, the full variable domain is EPEVTQTPSHQVTQMGQEVILRCVPISNHLYFYWYRQILGQKVEFLVSFYNNEISEKSEIFDDQFSVERPDGSNFTLKIRSTKLEDSAMYFCASSDGRGIYGYTFGSGTRLTVV.

The CDR3 DNA reads as TGCGCCAGCAGCTCCCCCCGACAGGGGTATGGCTACACCTTC. Translation: CASSSPRQGYGYTF. The chain combines TRBV5-1 with TRBJ1-2; TRBD1 agrees at 8 bases. The V gene end was trimmed by 3 bases and the J gene end by 5 bases; junction bases not matched to a gene: 6. Germline V gives CDR1 SGHRS, CDR2 YFSETQ. The CDR3 runs to 14 residues.

The CDR3 DNA reads as TGTGCCAGCAGCATAAACACGGTTTCCGGCTACACCTTC. Protein sequence: CASSINTVSGYTF. The chain employs TRBV11-1 and TRBJ1-2; D gene unclear. The CDR3 has 13 residues. Trimming removed 5 bases from V and 8 bases from J, with 15 bases in between. Germline V gene data show CDR1 as SGHAT and CDR2 as FQDESV (reference sequence).

The chain couples TRBV30 to TRBJ1-3; D gene uncertain. CDR1 GTSNPN and CDR2 SVGIG come from the germline V gene (reference sequence). V gave up 4 bases and J gave up 4 bases, with 5 bases separating them. The CDR3 contains 11 residues. The CDR3 sequence is CAWTSGNTIYF. The CDR3, as DNA: TGTGCCTGGACCAGCGGAAACACCATATATTTT.

The rearrangement uses TRBV7-2 and TRBJ2-7, with 11 bases matching TRBD2. This CDR3 region has 15 residues. Looked up from germline, CDR1 is SGHTA and CDR2 is FQGNSA. V dropped 5 bases and J dropped 7; count of bases not matched to a gene: 10. For the CDR3, the DNA is TGTGCCAGCAGCCCGACGCTAGCGGGAGGAAAAGAGCAGTACTTC. Its protein is CASSPTLAGGKEQYF.

Only a few counts were recorded for this clone. V gene TRBV7-9 combines with J gene TRBJ2-7, with D tentatively TRBD2 (6 bases). V lost 1 base to trimming and J lost 5 bases, with 15 bases between them. The CDR3 sequence is 15 residues long. Germline V CDR1 and CDR2: SEHNR, FQNEAQ (reference sequence). The CDR3: CASSLGASERDEQYF. Written as DNA, the CDR3 is TGTGCCAGCAGCTTAGGGGCTAGCGAAAGAGACGAGCAGTACTTC. Full variable domain (remainder filled in from reference TRBV7-9 and TRBJ2-7): DTGVSQNPRHKITKRGQNVTFRCDPISEHNRLYWYRQTLGQGPEFLTYFQNEAQLEKSRLLSDRFSAERPKGSFSTLEIQRTEQGDSAMYLCASSLGASERDEQYFGPGTRLTVT.

The chain recombines TRBV23-1 with TRBJ1-1; D call uncertain. TRBV23-1 is flagged as an ORF with uncertain function. The CDR3 sequence is 16 residues long. Trimming cost V 4 bases and J 1 base, with 16 bases left between them. CDR3: CASSLSQDQTNTEAFF. The CDR3 DNA sequence: TGCGCCAGCAGTCTTTCGCAGGACCAAACGAACACTGAAGCTTTCTTT.

This chain links TRBV29-1 with TRBJ1-1, with D perhaps TRBD1 (5 bases). This CDR3 has 12 amino acids. V lost 3 bases and J lost 1, with 6 bases in between. Germline loops: CDR1 SQVTM, CDR2 ANQGSEA. CDR3 residues: CSVDTGNTEAFF. The CDR3 DNA reads as TGCAGCGTTGACACAGGGAACACTGAAGCTTTCTTT.

V is TRBV27 and J is TRBJ2-7; D might be TRBD2 (6 bases). The germline gives CDR1 MNHEY, CDR2 SMNVEV (reference sequence). The CDR3 runs 11 residues. Trimming pared 7 bases from V and 3 bases from J, leaving 7 bases between. The CDR3 nucleotides are TGTGCCAGCACGGACTACTACGAGCAGTACTTC. Its translation is CASTDYYEQYF.